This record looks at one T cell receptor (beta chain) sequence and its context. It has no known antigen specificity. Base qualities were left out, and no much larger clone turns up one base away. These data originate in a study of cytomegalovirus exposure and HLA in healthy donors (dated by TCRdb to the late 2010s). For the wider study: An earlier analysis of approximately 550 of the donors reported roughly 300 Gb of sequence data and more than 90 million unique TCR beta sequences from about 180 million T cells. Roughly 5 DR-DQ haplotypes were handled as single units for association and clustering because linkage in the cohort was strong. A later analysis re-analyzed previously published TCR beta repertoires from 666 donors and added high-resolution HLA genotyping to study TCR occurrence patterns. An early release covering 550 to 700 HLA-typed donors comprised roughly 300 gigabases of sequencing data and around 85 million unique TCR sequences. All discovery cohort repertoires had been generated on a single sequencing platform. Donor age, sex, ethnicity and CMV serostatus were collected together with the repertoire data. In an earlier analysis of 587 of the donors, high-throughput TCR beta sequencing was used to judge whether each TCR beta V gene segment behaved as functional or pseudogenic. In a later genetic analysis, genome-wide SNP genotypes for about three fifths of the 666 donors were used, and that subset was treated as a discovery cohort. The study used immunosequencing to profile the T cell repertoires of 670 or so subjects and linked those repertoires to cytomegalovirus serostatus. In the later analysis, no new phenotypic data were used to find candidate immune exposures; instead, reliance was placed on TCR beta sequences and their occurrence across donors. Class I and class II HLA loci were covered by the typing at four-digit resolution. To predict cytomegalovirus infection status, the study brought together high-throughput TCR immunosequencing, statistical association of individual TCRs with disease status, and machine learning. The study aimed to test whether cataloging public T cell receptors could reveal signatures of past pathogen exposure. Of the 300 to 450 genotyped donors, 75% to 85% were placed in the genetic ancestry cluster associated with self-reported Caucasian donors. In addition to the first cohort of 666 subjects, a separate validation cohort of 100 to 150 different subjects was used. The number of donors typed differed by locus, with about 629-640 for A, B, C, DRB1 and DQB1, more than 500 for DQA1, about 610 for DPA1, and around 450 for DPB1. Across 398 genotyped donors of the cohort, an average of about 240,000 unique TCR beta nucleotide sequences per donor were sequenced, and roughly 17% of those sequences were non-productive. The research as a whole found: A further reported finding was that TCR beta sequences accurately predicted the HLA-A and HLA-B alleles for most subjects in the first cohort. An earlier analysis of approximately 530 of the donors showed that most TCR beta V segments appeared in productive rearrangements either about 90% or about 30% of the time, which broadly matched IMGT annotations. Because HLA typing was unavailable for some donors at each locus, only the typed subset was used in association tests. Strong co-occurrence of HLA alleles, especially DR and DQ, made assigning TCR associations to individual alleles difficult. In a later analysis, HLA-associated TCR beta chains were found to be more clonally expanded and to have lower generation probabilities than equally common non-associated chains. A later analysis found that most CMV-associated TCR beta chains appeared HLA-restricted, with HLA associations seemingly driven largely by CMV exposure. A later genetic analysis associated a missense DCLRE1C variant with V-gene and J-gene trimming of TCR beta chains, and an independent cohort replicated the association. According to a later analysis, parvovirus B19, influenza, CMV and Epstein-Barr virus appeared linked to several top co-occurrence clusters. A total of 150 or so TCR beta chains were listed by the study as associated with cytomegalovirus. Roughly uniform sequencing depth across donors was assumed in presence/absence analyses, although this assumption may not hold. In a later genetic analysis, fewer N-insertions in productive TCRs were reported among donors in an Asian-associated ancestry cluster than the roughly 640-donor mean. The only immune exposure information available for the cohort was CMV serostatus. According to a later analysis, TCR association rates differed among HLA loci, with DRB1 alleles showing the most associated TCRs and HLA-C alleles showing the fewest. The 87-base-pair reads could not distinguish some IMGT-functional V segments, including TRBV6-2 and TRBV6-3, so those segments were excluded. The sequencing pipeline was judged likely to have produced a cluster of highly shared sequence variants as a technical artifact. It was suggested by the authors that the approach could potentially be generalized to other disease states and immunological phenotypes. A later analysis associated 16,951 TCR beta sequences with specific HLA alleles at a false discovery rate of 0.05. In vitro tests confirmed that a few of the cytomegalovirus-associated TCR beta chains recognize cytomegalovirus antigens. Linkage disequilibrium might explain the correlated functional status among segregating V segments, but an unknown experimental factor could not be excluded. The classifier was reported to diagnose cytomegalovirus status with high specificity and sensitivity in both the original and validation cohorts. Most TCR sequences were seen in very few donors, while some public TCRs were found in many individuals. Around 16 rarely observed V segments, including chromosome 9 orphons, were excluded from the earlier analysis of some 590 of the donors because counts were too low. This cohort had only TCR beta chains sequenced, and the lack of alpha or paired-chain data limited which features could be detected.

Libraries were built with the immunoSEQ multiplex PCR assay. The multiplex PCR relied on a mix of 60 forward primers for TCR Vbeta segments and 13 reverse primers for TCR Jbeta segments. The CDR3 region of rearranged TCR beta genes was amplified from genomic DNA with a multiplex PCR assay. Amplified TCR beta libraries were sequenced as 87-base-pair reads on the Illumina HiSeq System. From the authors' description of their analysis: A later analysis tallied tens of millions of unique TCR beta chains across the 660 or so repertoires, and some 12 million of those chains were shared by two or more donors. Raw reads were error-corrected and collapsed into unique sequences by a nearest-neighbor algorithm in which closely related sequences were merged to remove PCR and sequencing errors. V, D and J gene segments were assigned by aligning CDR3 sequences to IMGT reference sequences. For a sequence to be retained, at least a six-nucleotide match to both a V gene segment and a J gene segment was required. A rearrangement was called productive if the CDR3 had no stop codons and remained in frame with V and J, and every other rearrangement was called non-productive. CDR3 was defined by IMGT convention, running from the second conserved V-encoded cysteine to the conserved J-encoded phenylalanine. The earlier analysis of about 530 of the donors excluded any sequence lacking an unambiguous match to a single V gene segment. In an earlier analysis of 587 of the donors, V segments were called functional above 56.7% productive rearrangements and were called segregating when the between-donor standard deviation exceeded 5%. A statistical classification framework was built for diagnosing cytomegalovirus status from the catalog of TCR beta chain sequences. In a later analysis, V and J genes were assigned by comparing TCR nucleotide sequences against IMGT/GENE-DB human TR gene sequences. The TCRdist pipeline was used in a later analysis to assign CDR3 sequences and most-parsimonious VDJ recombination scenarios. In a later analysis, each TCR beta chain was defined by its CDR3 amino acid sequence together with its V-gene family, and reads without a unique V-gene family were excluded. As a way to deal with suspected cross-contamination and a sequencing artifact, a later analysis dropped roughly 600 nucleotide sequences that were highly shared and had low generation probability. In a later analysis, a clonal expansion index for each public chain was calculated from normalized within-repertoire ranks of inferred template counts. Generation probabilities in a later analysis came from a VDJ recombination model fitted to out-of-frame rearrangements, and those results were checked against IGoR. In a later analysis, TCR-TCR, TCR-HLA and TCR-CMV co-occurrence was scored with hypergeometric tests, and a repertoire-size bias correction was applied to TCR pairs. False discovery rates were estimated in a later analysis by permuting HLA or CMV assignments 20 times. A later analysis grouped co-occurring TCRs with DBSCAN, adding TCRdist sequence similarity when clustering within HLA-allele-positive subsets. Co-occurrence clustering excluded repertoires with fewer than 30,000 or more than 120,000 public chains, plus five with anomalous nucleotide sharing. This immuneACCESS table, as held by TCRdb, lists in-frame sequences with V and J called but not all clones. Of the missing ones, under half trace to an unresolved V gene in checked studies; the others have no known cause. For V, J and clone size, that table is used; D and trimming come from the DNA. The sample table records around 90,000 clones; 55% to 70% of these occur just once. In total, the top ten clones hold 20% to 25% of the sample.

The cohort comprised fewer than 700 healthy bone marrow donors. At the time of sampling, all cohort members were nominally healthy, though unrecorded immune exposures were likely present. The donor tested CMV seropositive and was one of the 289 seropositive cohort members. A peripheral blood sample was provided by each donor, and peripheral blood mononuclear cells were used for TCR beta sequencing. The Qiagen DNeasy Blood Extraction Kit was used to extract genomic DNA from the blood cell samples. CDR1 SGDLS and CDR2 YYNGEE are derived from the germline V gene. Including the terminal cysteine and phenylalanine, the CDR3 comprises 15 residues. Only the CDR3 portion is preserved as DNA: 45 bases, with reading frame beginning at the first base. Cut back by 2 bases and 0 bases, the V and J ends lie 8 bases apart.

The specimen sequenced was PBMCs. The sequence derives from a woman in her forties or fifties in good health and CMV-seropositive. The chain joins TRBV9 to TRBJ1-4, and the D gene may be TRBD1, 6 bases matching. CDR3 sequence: CASSVTGTTNEKLFF. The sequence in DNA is TGTGCCAGCAGCGTCACAGGGACAACTAATGAAAAACTGTTTTTT.